This TCR beta chain was recorded in a study of OX40 agonist ivuxolimab in advanced cancers. Regarding the study in general: The costimulatory receptor OX40 (CD134) was targeted by ivuxolimab, a fully human IgG2 agonistic monoclonal antibody. Patients were allowed to have had prior anti-PD-1, anti-PD-L1 or anti-CTLA-4 therapy, and 30% to 50% of the dose-escalation patients had previously received checkpoint inhibitors. The paper reports the monotherapy dose-escalation portion (N ≈ 50 patients) of the phase I ivuxolimab trial. In the dose-escalation cohort, roughly 80% of patients were male, and the mean age was roughly 60 years, with a range of about 20 to 90. The purpose of peripheral TCRbeta sequencing was to test whether ivuxolimab changed TCR sequence diversity and led to clonal T-cell expansion. Of the approximately 54 dose-escalation patients, hepatocellular carcinoma was present in 19, melanoma in approximately 15, renal cell carcinoma in 9 and head and neck cancer in 9. Partial responses occurred in three dose-escalation patients, of whom one had hepatocellular carcinoma and two had cutaneous melanoma. Intravenous ivuxolimab was administered to patients every 2 weeks at six dose levels: 0.01, 0.1, 0.3, 1.5, 3 and 10 mg/kg.

On the study overall, not on this receptor specifically: Antigen specificity was not determined for the clonally expanded peripheral T cells. On average, CD8+ T cells showed more expanded clones than CD4+ T cells after ivuxolimab. At doses of 0.1 to 3.0 mg/kg, clonal expansion of both CD4+ and CD8+ blood T cells was observed from baseline to week 6. Low levels of normalized T-cell clonal expansion were also seen in some patients who did not respond. In the 0.1-3.0 mg/kg groups, partial responders had among the lowest normalized peripheral clonal expansion, particularly in CD8+ T cells.

Genomic DNA was isolated from the sorted cells so that the TCRbeta CDR3 region could be sequenced. TCRbeta CDR3 regions were sequenced using the immunoSEQ Assay. TCRdb retrieved this table from immuneACCESS and kept in-frame rearrangements only. Not all clones are present; in checked studies, unresolved V genes account for under half, and no reason is known for the remainder. Counted in this sample were about 15,000 clones; about 82% of them appeared once. The ten top clones hold 14% of the sample. The trial excluded patients who had a history of autoimmune disease or were on systemic immunosuppression. In every dose cohort, peripheral blood was drawn for TCR sequencing at baseline, cycle 4 day 1, and cycle 7 day 1. The samples were drawn from a first-in-human, open-label, multicenter phase I dose-escalation trial of ivuxolimab. The trial enrolled adults with locally advanced or metastatic head and neck squamous cell, hepatocellular, melanoma or renal cell carcinoma. Before TCR sequencing, CD4+ and CD8+ T cells were separately sorted from peripheral blood.

V drops 0 bases and J drops 2 bases, leaving 11 bases in between. The CDR3 numbers 15 residues from cysteine through phenylalanine. Kept here is only the CDR3 DNA, which spans 45 bases and is read in frame from base 1. Taken from the germline V gene, the CDR1 and CDR2 loops are SGDLS and YYNGEE. Concerning this clone itself: The target of this receptor is not known. Per-base qualities were not stored, and no clone one base away is much larger.

The TCR comes from an adult with an advanced solid tumor such as melanoma, head and neck, liver or kidney cancer. The V and J segments used are TRBV9 and TRBJ1-2; possibly the D gene is TRBD1, per 5 matching bases. This material consisted of CD4+ or CD8+ T cells sorted from blood, taken in a trial of the OX40 agonist ivuxolimab. In nucleotide form, the sequence is TGTGCCAGCAGCGTAGCTGAGACAGTCAACTATGGCTACACCTTC. It is translated as CASSVAETVNYGYTF.